The 23 T cell receptor beta chains below were found in one sample sequenced in a study of blood T cells in healthy people across ages. The authors ran a second PCR of 7 to 11 cycles using a sample-barcoded 5' primer and a J-beta primer mix. TCRdb re-derived calls from the 5' RACE reads in MiXCR, one entry per CDR3 protein. This table has under 750,000 distinct CDR3 sequences, around 48% appearing once. The source material was blood. Receptors were obtained from a man aged 80 or over in good health.

This clonotype was counted between two and nine times. The chain combines TRBV20-1 with TRBJ1-1; TRBD1 matches 9 bases. The CDR3 spans 13 residues. Unmatched junction bases numbered 5, after V lost 4 bases and J lost 5 bases. In germline, CDR1 is DFQATT, CDR2 SNEGSKA (reference sequence). The CDR3 sequence: CSATMGTGTEAFF. CDR3 DNA sequence: TGCAGTGCTACCATGGGGACAGGGACTGAAGCTTTCTTT.

This chain connects TRBV20-1 to TRBJ1-2; D is ambiguous. CDR3 length: 12 amino acids. Trimming left V 3 bases short and J 8 bases short, with 13 bases between. The V gene's germline CDR1 is DFQATT and CDR2 SNEGSKA (reference sequence). CDR3 loop: CSASGGVGGYTF. CDR3 DNA: TGCAGTGCTAGCGGCGGGGTAGGCGGCTACACCTTC.

This sequence joins TRBV20-1 and TRBJ1-5; no definite D call. Germline loops: CDR1 DFQATT, CDR2 SNEGSKA (reference sequence). Deletions cut 4 bases from V and 2 bases from J, with 9 bases between. This CDR3 has 13 amino acids. CDR3 in amino acids: CSATARGNQPQHF. DNA of the CDR3: TGCAGTGCTACGGCACGGGGCAATCAGCCCCAGCATTTT.

The rearrangement links TRBV15 to TRBJ2-7; D is uncertain. The J call may be in error: the DNA end matches TRBJ2-5 better. The CDR3 covers 13 residues. CDR1 LNHNV and CDR2 YYDKDF come from the germline V gene (reference sequence). CDR3: CATSRVRGQTQYF. The CDR3 DNA follows: TGTGCCACCAGCAGAGTGCGCGGTCAGACCCAGTACTTC.

This clonotype turned up a few times. The CDR3 loop reads CAISESDLDSPLHF. The CDR3 DNA reads TGTGCCATCAGTGAGTCTGACCTCGATTCACCCCTCCACTTT. The V gene is TRBV10-3, the J gene TRBJ1-6; D gene unclear. The germline V gene encodes CDR1 ENHRY and CDR2 SYGVKD. The CDR3 sequence is 14 residues long. Trimming removed 0 bases at V and 8 bases at J, with 8 bases between.

This chain joins TRBV7-2 and TRBJ2-1, with 11 bases identical to TRBD2. V dropped 0 bases and J dropped 5; count of bases not matched to a gene: 3. This CDR3 region has 16 residues. From germline, CDR1 is SGHTA and CDR2 FQGNSA. CDR3 in DNA: TGTGCCAGCAGCTTAGCAACTAGCGGGAGAGACAATGAGCAGTTCTTC. This gives the protein CASSLATSGRDNEQFF.

V and J are TRBV20-1 and TRBJ2-5, with 10 bases that match TRBD2. This CDR3 has 16 residues. CDR1 and CDR2 (germline): DFQATT, SNEGSKA (reference sequence). V was pared by 6 bases and J by 13 bases, with 23 bases of the junction left unmatched. CDR3 amino acids: CSANSYSSGSNYERYF. The CDR3 DNA follows: TGCAGTGCCAACTCCTATTCTAGCGGGAGCAACTACGAGCGGTACTTC.

This clonotype has a handful of counts. The V gene is TRBV4-3, the J gene TRBJ1-2; 10 positions agree with TRBD1. The CDR3 has 19 residues. Germline lookup yields CDR1 LGHNA and CDR2 YSLEER. V trimming: 3 bases; J trimming: 8 bases; junction bases outside the gene matches: 21. In DNA form, the CDR3 reads TGCGCCAGCAGCCAGGGGACCAGTGGAAAACGACAGGGGGCGGGAGGCTACACCTTC. This encodes CASSQGTSGKRQGAGGYTF.

The genes are TRBV5-4 and TRBJ2-7; D remains unclear. Trimming took 4 bases from V and 0 from J, leaving 8 bases between them. Germline V gene data show CDR1 as SGHNT and CDR2 as YYREEE (reference sequence). This CDR3 is 13 amino acids long. CDR3 residues: CASSRGSSYEQYF. The CDR3 DNA follows: TGTGCCAGCAGCCGTGGTAGCTCCTACGAGCAGTACTTC.

The chain's CDR3 is CASSLVGTGAQPQHF. CDR3 in DNA: TGTGCCAGCAGCTTAGTGGGGACAGGGGCCCAGCCCCAGCATTTT. The chain couples TRBV7-2 to TRBJ1-5, with 10 bases identical to TRBD1. The CDR3 covers 15 residues. V lost 1 base and J lost 7; bases outside the gene matches: 4. CDR1 SGHTA and CDR2 FQGNSA come from the germline V gene.

This clonotype occurred a few times. The CDR3 DNA sequence: TGCGCCAGCAGCCAAGGGAGGACAGTCACTGTGGGGAATGAGCAGTTCTTC. Translating it yields CASSQGRTVTVGNEQFF. V usage is TRBV4-3 and J usage is TRBJ2-1, with a possible D match to TRBD1 (6 bases). CDR1 is LGHNA, CDR2 YSLEER, per germline. CDR3 length: 17 amino acids. V was pared by 1 base and J by 7 bases, with 20 bases between.

This chain uses TRBV4-2 with TRBJ2-1; D ambiguous. This CDR3 is 13 amino acids long. Germline values: CDR1 LGHNA, CDR2 YNFKEQ. Trimming shortened V by 3 bases and J by 9 bases, and 12 bases separated the two germline ends. Written as DNA, the CDR3 is TGTGCCAGCAGCCAGGCCCGCCATAGTGAGCAGTTCTTC. Translating gives CASSQARHSEQFF.

Only a few counts were recorded for this clonotype. The chain recombines TRBV28 with TRBJ1-4, with TRBD1 matching over 8 bases. The V gene's germline CDR1 is MDHEN and CDR2 SYDVKM. The CDR3 has 15 residues. The junction had 10 bases not matched to a gene; V was cut back by 5 bases and J by 8 bases. This CDR3 reads CASSPQTGDKEKLFF. CDR3 DNA sequence: TGTGCCAGCAGTCCCCAGACAGGGGATAAAGAAAAACTGTTTTTT.

V usage is TRBV14 and J usage is TRBJ2-1, with D perhaps matching TRBD1 (7 bases). The CDR3 has 16 residues. The germline CDR1 and CDR2 sequences are SGHDN and FVKESK. Trimming stripped 8 bases from V and 4 bases from J, with 21 bases between. In DNA form, the CDR3 reads TGTGCCAGCTCGGCGGGGAGGAGGGGGCCTTACAATGAGCAGTTCTTC. Its translation: CASSAGRRGPYNEQFF.

This CDR3 reads CASSVEGQGARPQHF. The CDR3 DNA sequence: TGTGCCAGCAGTGTCGAGGGGCAGGGGGCTCGCCCCCAGCATTTT. The V gene is TRBV2, the J gene TRBJ1-5; 8 positions agree with TRBD1. This CDR3 comprises 15 residues. The trim removed 4 bases at V and 10 bases at J, leaving 12 bases unmatched. Germline loops: CDR1 SNHLY, CDR2 FYNNEI.

This clonotype was picked up one time. This chain connects TRBV4-2 to TRBJ1-5, with no clear D. The CDR3 spans 15 residues. Trimming shortened V by 0 bases and J by 11 bases, and 17 bases separated the two germline ends. Germline V CDR1 and CDR2: LGHNA, YNFKEQ. The CDR3, as DNA: TGTGCCAGCAGCCAAGAATGGTCTGGTCGGGAGACCCAGCATTTT. This translates into CASSQEWSGRETQHF.

This clonotype was seen at least ten times. The chain links TRBV6-6 to TRBJ2-7; no definite D call. V dropped 2 bases and J dropped 5 bases, with 16 bases sitting between them. This CDR3 is 15 amino acids long. From germline, CDR1 is MNHNY and CDR2 SVGAGI (reference sequence). CDR3: CASSYPGPPWDEQYF. CDR3 bases: TGTGCCAGCAGTTACCCCGGACCGCCGTGGGACGAGCAGTACTTC.

The genes are TRBV6-1 and TRBJ2-3; TRBD2 is a possible D gene (5 bases). The CDR3 is 15 residues long. Germline CDR1 reads MNHNS; CDR2 reads SASEGT. Trimming cost V 3 bases and J 0 bases, with 10 bases left between them. CDR3 protein: CASSEGSPSTDTQYF. In nucleotides, the CDR3 is TGTGCCAGCAGTGAGGGGAGCCCTAGCACAGATACGCAGTATTTT.

The chain combines TRBV7-2 with TRBJ2-1; the D gene is possibly TRBD2 (5 bases). V lost 5 bases and J lost 2, with 16 bases in between. The CDR3 extends over 16 amino acids. CDR1 is SGHTA and CDR2 is FQGNSA in the germline V gene. This CDR3 is CASSPSGSLTYNEQFF. The CDR3 DNA reads TGTGCCAGCAGCCCAAGTGGGAGTTTGACCTACAATGAGCAGTTCTTC.

V and J are TRBV29-1 and TRBJ2-3, with 10 positions matching TRBD1. Germline V gives CDR1 SQVTM, CDR2 ANQGSEA. This CDR3 spans 13 amino acids. J was trimmed by 6 bases and V by 7 bases; bases with no gene match: 7. CDR3 loop: CSAGQGGIDTQYF. CDR3 in DNA: TGCAGCGCCGGACAGGGGGGGATCGATACGCAGTATTTT.

The V gene is TRBV20-1, the J gene TRBJ1-4; D is ambiguous. Germline CDR1 reads DFQATT; CDR2 reads SNEGSKA (reference sequence). V was pared by 1 base and J by 0 bases, with 15 bases between. There are 17 residues in the CDR3. The CDR3 region is CSARGSSRRPTNEKLFF. The CDR3 DNA follows: TGCAGTGCTAGAGGTAGCTCGCGCCGACCAACTAATGAAAAACTGTTTTTT.

This clonotype has only one observation. This chain joins TRBV10-3 and TRBJ1-1; D perhaps matches TRBD1 (6 bases). The length of the CDR3 is 14 residues. Germline V gene lookup returns CDR1 ENHRY and CDR2 SYGVKD. Trimming left V 0 bases short and J 6 bases short, with 11 bases between. The CDR3 sequence is CAISESGGAAEAFF. Here the CDR3 DNA reads TGTGCCATCAGTGAGTCCGGGGGGGCGGCTGAAGCTTTCTTT.

This clonotype came up a few times. The V gene is TRBV7-2, the J gene TRBJ2-5; 10 bases are a match to TRBD2. Trimming cost V 6 bases and J 1 base; bases outside gene matches: 8. Germline V CDR1 and CDR2: SGHTA, FQGNSA. This CDR3 is 16 amino acids long. Written as DNA, the CDR3 is TGTGCCAGCAGGGCCCCTAGCGGGAGCCGCCAAGAGACCCAGTACTTC. Translating gives CASRAPSGSRQETQYF.